This is a list of T cell receptor beta chains from one sample in a study of cytomegalovirus exposure and HLA in healthy donors. Produced via immunoSEQ multiplex PCR; TCRdb's table is partial and in-frame only. The sample lists over 130,000 clones, approximately 78% occurring once. The sequenced sample was PBMCs. Receptors originate from a woman aged 40 to 55 in good health and CMV-seropositive. Each CDR3 is given with its conserved first and last residue. The D gene is left open where the match is weak. Clone size appears in some rows only: once, few, many, or a class for an expanded clone.

clone_size j_call d_call v_call cdr3_aa cdr3_nt
- TRBJ1-1 TRBD1 TRBV14 CASSRTGQAFGEAFF TGTGCCAGCAGCCGGACAGGACAGGCCTTTGGTGAAGCTTTCTTT
- TRBJ2-3 - TRBV18 CASSPLSVYTDTQYF TGTGCCAGCTCACCACTCTCGGTTTACACAGATACGCAGTATTTT
- TRBJ2-2 - TRBV28 CASRSAGDDTGELFF TGTGCCAGCCGATCTGCAGGCGACGACACCGGGGAGCTGTTTTTT
- TRBJ2-5 - TRBV19 CANTPGAGDETQYF TGTGCCAACACGCCCGGGGCAGGGGATGAGACCCAGTACTTC
- TRBJ1-1 TRBD1 TRBV6-6 CASSQTGGSAKAFF TGTGCCAGCAGCCAAACAGGGGGCTCGGCAAAAGCTTTCTTT
- TRBJ1-2 TRBD1 TRBV5-8 CASSLRGAQGIYGYTF TGTGCCAGCAGCTTGAGGGGCGCACAGGGGATCTATGGCTACACCTTC
once TRBJ2-2 - TRBV2 CASSETENTGELFF TGTGCCAGCAGTGAAACAGAGAACACCGGGGAGCTGTTTTTT
- TRBJ2-5 - TRBV5-6 CASSKRVSGRGGRETQYF TGTGCCAGCAGCAAAAGGGTAAGCGGGAGAGGGGGCAGGGAGACCCAGTACTTC
few TRBJ2-7 - TRBV5-1 CASSLGGGRYEQYF TGCGCCAGCAGCTTGGGTGGCGGCCGCTACGAGCAGTACTTC
- TRBJ2-7 TRBD1 TRBV11-3 CASSLGTGSSYEQYF TGTGCCAGCAGCTTAGGGACAGGGAGCTCCTACGAGCAGTACTTC
- TRBJ2-1 - TRBV5-1 CASSLAQARNNEQFF TGCGCCAGCAGCTTGGCACAGGCTAGGAACAATGAGCAGTTCTTC
- TRBJ2-3 TRBD2 TRBV5-1 CASSLAGGLNGDTQYF TGCGCCAGCAGCTTGGCGGGAGGCCTCAACGGGGATACGCAGTATTTT
- TRBJ2-7 - TRBV29-1 CSVTRTASYEQYF TGCAGCGTAACCCGGACAGCCTCCTACGAGCAGTACTTC
- TRBJ2-5 - TRBV5-1 CASTPVRQGIGTQYF TGCGCCAGCACCCCCGTTAGGCAGGGGATTGGGACCCAGTACTTC
- TRBJ2-1 TRBD2 TRBV11-3 CASSVAGANEQFF TGTGCCAGCAGTGTAGCGGGAGCTAATGAGCAGTTCTTC
- TRBJ2-7 - TRBV14 CASSVEWFGEQYF TGTGCCAGCAGCGTTGAGTGGTTCGGCGAGCAGTACTTC